A selection of T cell receptor beta chains follows, all from one sample in a study of Ad26.COV2.S vaccination and SARS-CoV-2 variants. Clones were read by immunoSEQ multiplex PCR, and TCRdb kept only the in-frame ones, dropping some. This table holds hundreds of thousands of clones, around 89% found once. The specimen was peripheral blood, collected in a trial of Ad26.COV2.S vaccine versus placebo. All receptors derive from a person between 18 and 59 years old who received the Ad26.COV2.S COVID-19 vaccine or a placebo. The CDR3 runs from the conserved cysteine through the conserved F or W. D genes are given only for firm matches. For some rows the clone size is stated as once, few or many, or as a class when expanded; others skip it.

d_call	v_call	clone_size	j_call	cdr3_nt	cdr3_aa
NA	TRBV10-2	few	TRBJ2-7	TGCGCCAGCAGGGGAGGCGGCGAGCAGTACTTC	CASRGGGEQYF
NA	TRBV28	NA	TRBJ2-1	TGTGCCAGCAGTTTATCCCCGACAAACTACAATGAGCAGTTCTTC	CASSLSPTNYNEQFF
NA	TRBV7-2	NA	TRBJ1-1	TGTGCCAGCAGCTTAAGCAGGGTGGACACTGAAGCTTTCTTT	CASSLSRVDTEAFF
NA	TRBV6-5	NA	TRBJ1-1	TGTGCCAGCGCTTTTACAGGAACGAACACTGAAGCTTTCTTT	CASAFTGTNTEAFF
NA	TRBV18	NA	TRBJ2-7	TGTGCCAGCTCCCCCCAGGGGGGGACCTACGAGCAGTACTTC	CASSPQGGTYEQYF
NA	TRBV12-3/TRBV12-4	NA	TRBJ2-2	TGTGCCAGTTACACCGGGGAGCTGTTTTTT	CASYTGELFF
NA	TRBV6-5	once	TRBJ2-1	TGTGCCAGCGGGAGGAGGGCCGTTGAGCAGTTCTTC	CASGRRAVEQFF
NA	TRBV30	NA	TRBJ2-1	TGTGCCTGGGCTGATAGGATTGAGCAGTTCTTC	CAWADRIEQFF
NA	TRBV11-3	NA	TRBJ1-1	TGTGCCAGCAGCTTAGGCAGTAGTAGCACTGAAGCTTTCTTT	CASSLGSSSTEAFF
NA	TRBV12-3/TRBV12-4	NA	TRBJ2-3	TGTGCCAGCAGTCTCGCTCAGTGGAATACGCAGTATTTT	CASSLAQWNTQYF
NA	TRBV3-1/TRBV3-2	NA	TRBJ2-3	TGTGCCAGCAGCCAAGGGACTGCGGCAGATACGCAGTATTTT	CASSQGTAADTQYF
NA	TRBV6-5	NA	TRBJ1-1	TGTGCCAGCAGTTACGTCACGGACACTGAAGCTTTCTTT	CASSYVTDTEAFF
NA	TRBV5-1	NA	TRBJ1-1	TGCGCCAGCAGCTTGGTAGTTAGGGGTGAAGCTTTCTTT	CASSLVVRGEAFF
TRBD2	TRBV19	NA	TRBJ2-1	TGTGCCAGTAGTATAGTGGTAGCGGGAGTGGAACAGTTCTTC	CASSIVVAGVEQFF
NA	TRBV4-3	few	TRBJ2-7	TGCGCCAGCAGCCAAGAACTGGACGGTTACTACGAGCAGTACTTC	CASSQELDGYYEQYF
NA	TRBV7-9	NA	TRBJ1-2	TGTGCCAGCAGCTTAGAGGGCGGCAGGGACGGCTACACCTTC	CASSLEGGRDGYTF
TRBD2	TRBV7-3	NA	TRBJ2-3	TGTGCCAGCAGCTTCACTAGCGGGGGGGCCGGCACAGATACGCAGTATTTT	CASSFTSGGAGTDTQYF
NA	TRBV7-8	NA	TRBJ1-5	TGTGCCAGCAGCTTCACGGGGCCCGGCGATCCCCAGCATTTT	CASSFTGPGDPQHF
NA	TRBV11-1	once	TRBJ2-1	TGTGCCAGCAGCTTAGAGGGGCCCCAGCAGTTCTTC	CASSLEGPQQFF
TRBD2	TRBV10-1	NA	TRBJ2-4	TGCGCCAGCAGTGAGGGGACTAGTGGGTGGAACATTCAGTACTTC	CASSEGTSGWNIQYF
TRBD1	TRBV7-2	NA	TRBJ2-4	TGTGCCAGCAGCTTATGGGGAACAGGGGACGCCAAAAACATTCAGTACTTC	CASSLWGTGDAKNIQYF
NA	TRBV10-1	NA	TRBJ2-7	TGCGCCAGCAGCGGACCTACAACAGGGCGGTTTGATGGATCCTACGAGCAGTACTTC	CASSGPTTGRFDGSYEQYF
TRBD1	TRBV3-1/TRBV3-2	few	TRBJ1-6	TGTGCCAGCAGCCAAACCGGGACAGGGGGAAATTCACCCCTCCACTTT	CASSQTGTGGNSPLHF
NA	TRBV7-8	NA	TRBJ1-2	TGTGCCAGCAGCTTAAATGGCTGGCTCTACACCTTC	CASSLNGWLYTF
TRBD1	TRBV5-1	NA	TRBJ1-5	TGCGCCAGCAGACCGGGGACAGGGGATATTAGCAATCAGCCCCAGCATTTT	CASRPGTGDISNQPQHF
NA	TRBV5-6	NA	TRBJ2-7	TGTGCCAGCAGCCCGGACGGCTACGAGCAGTACTTC	CASSPDGYEQYF
NA	TRBV7-9	NA	TRBJ1-2	TGTGCCAGCAGCGCATACTCCGTTAACTATGGCTACACCTTC	CASSAYSVNYGYTF
TRBD2	TRBV9	NA	TRBJ2-5	TGTGCCAGCAGCGTAACTCCGGGACTAGCAATGGAGACCCAGTACTTC	CASSVTPGLAMETQYF
NA	TRBV5-4	once	TRBJ2-7	TGTGCCAGCAGCACTGGTCAGGTGGGGGTCGGGTACGAGCAGTACTTC	CASSTGQVGVGYEQYF
NA	TRBV6-5	NA	TRBJ2-5	TGTGCCAGCAGCCAAGTAGGGACTGGTGGGACCCAGTACTTC	CASSQVGTGGTQYF
NA	TRBV19	NA	TRBJ1-3	TGTGCCAGTAGTGTCGACAGAGCTTCTGGAAACACCATATATTTT	CASSVDRASGNTIYF
NA	TRBV7-2	NA	TRBJ1-2	TGTGCCAGCAGTTTCGACAGGTCTAACTATGGCTACACCTTC	CASSFDRSNYGYTF
TRBD1	TRBV5-8	NA	TRBJ1-5	TGTGCCAGCAGGCGGACAGGGGGCCCTGATCAGCCCCAGCATTTT	CASRRTGGPDQPQHF
TRBD2	TRBV3-1/TRBV3-2	NA	TRBJ2-1	TGTGCCAGCAGCCACGGGACTAGCGGGACCGATGAGCAGTTCTTC	CASSHGTSGTDEQFF
NA	TRBV21-1	NA	TRBJ2-7	TGTGCCAGCAGCCCCCCCTACGAGCAGTACTTC	CASSPPYEQYF
TRBD1	TRBV3-1/TRBV3-2	NA	TRBJ1-6	TGTGCCAGCAGCCAAGTCGGACAGGGGCACTCACCCCTCCACTTT	CASSQVGQGHSPLHF
NA	TRBV5-4	once	TRBJ2-5	TGTGCCAGCAGCAGAACCGACGGACTCCAGTACTTC	CASSRTDGLQYF
NA	TRBV5-1	NA	TRBJ1-4	TGCGCCAGCAGCTTGGAGGGGTTTGGAATGGAAAAACTGTTTTTT	CASSLEGFGMEKLFF
NA	TRBV10-1	NA	TRBJ2-5	TGCGCCAGCAGTGAGGCACAGGGTTCGGGAGAGACCCAGTACTTC	CASSEAQGSGETQYF
NA	TRBV6-4	NA	TRBJ2-2	TGTGCCAGCATGAATGGGATCACCGGGGAGCTGTTTTTT	CASMNGITGELFF
TRBD1	TRBV7-2	NA	TRBJ1-5	TGTGCCAGCAGCGTCCGGACAGGGGGGAATCAGCCCCAGCATTTT	CASSVRTGGNQPQHF
NA	TRBV15	NA	TRBJ2-1	TGTGCCACCAGCAGAAAAACGGACTCTTTTAGGAATGAGCAGTTCTTC	CATSRKTDSFRNEQFF
NA	TRBV7-6	NA	TRBJ2-5	TGTGCCAGCAGCTTAGGGGCGGCACAAGAGACCCAGTACTTC	CASSLGAAQETQYF
NA	TRBV20-1	NA	TRBJ1-1	TGCAGTGCTTACTGGAACACTGAAGCTTTCTTT	CSAYWNTEAFF
NA	TRBV12-3/TRBV12-4	NA	TRBJ1-1	TGTGCCAGCAGGCAGGGGCTCTCCACTGAAGCTTTCTTT	CASRQGLSTEAFF
NA	TRBV6-6	NA	TRBJ1-2	TGTGCCAGCAGTTACTCGGGGGACCGCGTGGGTTACACCTTC	CASSYSGDRVGYTF
TRBD2	TRBV19	once	TRBJ2-3	TGTGCCAGTAGGCTAGCGGGAGTGTATACGCAGTATTTT	CASRLAGVYTQYF
TRBD1	TRBV19	NA	TRBJ1-2	TGTGCCAGTAGTTTGACAGGGGGATCTGCTAACTATGGCTACACCTTC	CASSLTGGSANYGYTF
NA	TRBV27	NA	TRBJ2-2	TGTGCCAGCAGTCCCACGACAGGAGATACACCCGGGGAGCTGTTTTTT	CASSPTTGDTPGELFF
TRBD1	TRBV30	NA	TRBJ1-6	TGTGCCTGGAGTACCGAGGGACAGAGCTCCTATAATTCACCCCTCCACTTT	CAWSTEGQSSYNSPLHF
TRBD1	TRBV7-2	few	TRBJ1-1	TGTGCCAGCAGCTTCGAGCCCGGGACAGGGGCTGGGTCTTTCTTT	CASSFEPGTGAGSFF
TRBD1	TRBV18	NA	TRBJ1-2	TGTGCCAGCTCATCGCCGGGACAGAATGGCTACACCTTC	CASSSPGQNGYTF